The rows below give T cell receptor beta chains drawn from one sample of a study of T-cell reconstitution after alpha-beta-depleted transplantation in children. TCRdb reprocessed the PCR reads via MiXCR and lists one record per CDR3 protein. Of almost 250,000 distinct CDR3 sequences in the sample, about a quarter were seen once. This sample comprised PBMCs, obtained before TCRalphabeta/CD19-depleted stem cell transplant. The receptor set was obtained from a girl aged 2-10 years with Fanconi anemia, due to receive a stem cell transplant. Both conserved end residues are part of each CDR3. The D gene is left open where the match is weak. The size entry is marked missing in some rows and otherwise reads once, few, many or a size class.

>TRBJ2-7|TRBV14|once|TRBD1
CASSPTGTGRYEQYF
TGTGCCAGCAGCCCAACCGGGACAGGGAGGTACGAGCAGTACTTC
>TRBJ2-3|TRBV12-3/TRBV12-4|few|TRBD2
CASSLGTSGATSSTDTQYF
TGTGCCAGCAGTTTAGGGACTAGCGGGGCGACGTCTAGCACAGATACGCAGTATTTT
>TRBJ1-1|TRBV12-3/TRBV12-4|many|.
CASSLQGASTEAFF
TGTGCCAGCAGTTTACAGGGTGCAAGCACTGAAGCTTTCTTT
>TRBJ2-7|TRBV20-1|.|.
CSARGQVLTYEQYF
TGCAGTGCTAGAGGACAGGTCTTAACCTACGAGCAGTACTTC
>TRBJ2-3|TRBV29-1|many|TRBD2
CSVGVAGVSTDTQYF
TGCAGCGTGGGCGTAGCGGGAGTCAGCACAGATACGCAGTATTTT
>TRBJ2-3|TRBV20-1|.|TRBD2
CSARWDYGVEDNTDTQYF
TGCAGTGCTAGATGGGACTATGGTGTCGAAGATAACACAGATACGCAGTATTTT
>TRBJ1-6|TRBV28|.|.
CASSPPSGGDSPLHF
TGTGCCAGCAGCCCCCCATCCGGGGGCGATTCACCCCTCCACTTT
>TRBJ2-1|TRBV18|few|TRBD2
CASSPPGLAGYNEQFF
TGTGCCAGCTCTCCCCCGGGACTAGCGGGATACAATGAGCAGTTCTTC
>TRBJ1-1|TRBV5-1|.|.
CASSPYGGPNTEAFF
TGCGCCAGCAGCCCATATGGGGGCCCGAACACTGAAGCTTTCTTT
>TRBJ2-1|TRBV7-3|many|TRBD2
CASSLTASGAYEQFF
TGTGCCAGCAGCTTAACCGCTAGCGGGGCATATGAGCAGTTCTTC
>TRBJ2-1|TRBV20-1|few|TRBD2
CSAQGLASNNEQFF
TGCAGTGCTCAAGGACTAGCGTCGAACAATGAGCAGTTCTTC
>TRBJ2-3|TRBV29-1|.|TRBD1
CTPTGTGEPILTDTQYF
TGCACCCCAACCGGGACAGGGGAACCCATCCTCACAGATACGCAGTATTTT
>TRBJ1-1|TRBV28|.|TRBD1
CASSPHRGSQSTEAFF
TGTGCCAGCAGCCCCCACAGGGGGTCTCAGTCCACTGAAGCTTTCTTT
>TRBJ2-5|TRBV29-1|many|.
CSVEDRLEAQETQYF
TGCAGCGTTGAAGATCGACTAGAAGCTCAAGAGACCCAGTACTTC
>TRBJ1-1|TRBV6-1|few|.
CASTLVVQVTEAFF
TGTGCCAGCACCCTTGTAGTGCAGGTCACTGAAGCTTTCTTT
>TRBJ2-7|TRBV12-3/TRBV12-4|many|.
CASSLTNEQYF
TGTGCCAGCAGTTTGACAAACGAGCAGTACTTC
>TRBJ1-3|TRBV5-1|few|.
CASSGSSGNTIYF
TGCGCCAGCAGCGGGAGCTCTGGAAACACCATATATTTT
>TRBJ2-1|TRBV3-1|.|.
CASSQVRVGNEQFF
TGTGCCAGCAGCCAAGTTCGGGTGGGCAATGAGCAGTTCTTC
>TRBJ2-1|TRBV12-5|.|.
CASGFSRQNEQFF
TGTGCTAGTGGTTTCTCCAGGCAGAATGAGCAGTTCTTC
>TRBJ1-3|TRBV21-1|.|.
CASSNQALSGNTIYF
TGTGCCAGCAGTAACCAGGCGCTCTCTGGAAACACCATATATTTT
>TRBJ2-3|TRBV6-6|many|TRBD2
CASSWGGDPGISTDTQYF
TGTGCCAGCAGTTGGGGGGGAGATCCAGGGATTAGCACAGATACGCAGTATTTT
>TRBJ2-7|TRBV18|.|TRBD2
CASSPPMSAGETYEQYF
TGTGCCAGCTCACCACCTATGTCAGCGGGGGAGACCTACGAGCAGTACTTC
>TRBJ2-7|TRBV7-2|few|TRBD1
CASSGRQGPYEQYF
TGTGCCAGCAGCGGTCGACAGGGACCATACGAGCAGTACTTC
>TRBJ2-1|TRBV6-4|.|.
CASSEKGRGFSSYNEQFF
TGTGCCAGCAGTGAGAAAGGTCGGGGATTTAGCTCCTACAATGAGCAGTTCTTC